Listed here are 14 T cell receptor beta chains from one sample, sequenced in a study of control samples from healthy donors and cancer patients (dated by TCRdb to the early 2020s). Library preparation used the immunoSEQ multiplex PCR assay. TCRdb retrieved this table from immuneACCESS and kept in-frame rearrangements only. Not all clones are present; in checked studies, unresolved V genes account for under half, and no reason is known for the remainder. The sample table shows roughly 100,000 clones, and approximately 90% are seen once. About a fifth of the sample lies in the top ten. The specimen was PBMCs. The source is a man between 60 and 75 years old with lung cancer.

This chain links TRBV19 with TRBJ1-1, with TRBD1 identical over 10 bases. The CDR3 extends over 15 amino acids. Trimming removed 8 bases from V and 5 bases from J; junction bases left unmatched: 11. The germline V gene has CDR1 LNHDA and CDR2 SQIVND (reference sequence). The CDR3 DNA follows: TGTGCCAGTTCTAATATCCGGGACAGGGGAACTGAAGCTTTCTTT. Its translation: CASSNIRDRGTEAFF.

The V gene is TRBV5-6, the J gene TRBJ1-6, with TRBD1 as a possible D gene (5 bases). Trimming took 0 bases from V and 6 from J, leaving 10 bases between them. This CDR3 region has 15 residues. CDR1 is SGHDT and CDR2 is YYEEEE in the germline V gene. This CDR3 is CASSLGGAGNSPLHF. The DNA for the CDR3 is TGTGCCAGCAGCTTGGGAGGGGCGGGTAATTCACCCCTCCACTTT.

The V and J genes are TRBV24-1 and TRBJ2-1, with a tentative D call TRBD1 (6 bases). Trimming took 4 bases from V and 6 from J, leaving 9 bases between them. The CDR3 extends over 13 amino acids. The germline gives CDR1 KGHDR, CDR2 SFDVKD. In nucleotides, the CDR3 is TGTGCCACCAGTGAAAGACAGGCCAATGAGCAGTTCTTC. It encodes CATSERQANEQFF.

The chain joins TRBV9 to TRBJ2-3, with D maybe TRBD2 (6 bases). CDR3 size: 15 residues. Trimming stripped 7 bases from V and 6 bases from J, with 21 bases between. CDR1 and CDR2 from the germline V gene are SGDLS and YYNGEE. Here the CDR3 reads CASARLDNKWDTQYF. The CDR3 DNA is TGTGCCAGCGCGCGACTAGATAATAAATGGGATACGCAGTATTTT.

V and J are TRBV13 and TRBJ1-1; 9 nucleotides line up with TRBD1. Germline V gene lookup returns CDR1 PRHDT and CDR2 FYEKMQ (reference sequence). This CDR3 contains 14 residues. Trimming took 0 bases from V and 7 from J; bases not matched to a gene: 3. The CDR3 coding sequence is TGTGCCAGCAGCTTAGGGGGGACAGGGAATGAAGCTTTCTTT. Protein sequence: CASSLGGTGNEAFF.

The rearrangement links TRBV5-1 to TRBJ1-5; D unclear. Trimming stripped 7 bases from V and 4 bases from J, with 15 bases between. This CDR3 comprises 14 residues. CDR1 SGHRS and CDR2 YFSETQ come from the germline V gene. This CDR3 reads CASAEGSGNQPQHF. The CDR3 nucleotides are TGCGCCAGCGCCGAGGGTTCTGGGAATCAGCCCCAGCATTTT.

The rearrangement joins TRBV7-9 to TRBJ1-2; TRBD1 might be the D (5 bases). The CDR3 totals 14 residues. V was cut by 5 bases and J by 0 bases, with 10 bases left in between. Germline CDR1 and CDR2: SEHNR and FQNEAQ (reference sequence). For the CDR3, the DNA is TGTGCCAGCAGCCCTCGACAGTCTAACTATGGCTACACCTTC. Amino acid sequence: CASSPRQSNYGYTF. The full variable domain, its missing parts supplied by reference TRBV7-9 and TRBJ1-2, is DTGVSQNPRHKITKRGQNVTFRCDPISEHNRLYWYRQTLGQGPEFLTYFQNEAQLEKSRLLSDRFSAERPKGSFSTLEIQRTEQGDSAMYLCASSPRQSNYGYTFGSGTRLTVV.

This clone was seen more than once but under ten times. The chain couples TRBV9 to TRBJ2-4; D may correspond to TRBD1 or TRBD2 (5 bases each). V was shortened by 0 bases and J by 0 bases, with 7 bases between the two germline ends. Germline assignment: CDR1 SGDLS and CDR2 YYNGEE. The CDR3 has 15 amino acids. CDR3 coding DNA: TGTGCCAGCAGCGTAGCGGGGCTAGCCAAAAACATTCAGTACTTC. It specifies CASSVAGLAKNIQYF.

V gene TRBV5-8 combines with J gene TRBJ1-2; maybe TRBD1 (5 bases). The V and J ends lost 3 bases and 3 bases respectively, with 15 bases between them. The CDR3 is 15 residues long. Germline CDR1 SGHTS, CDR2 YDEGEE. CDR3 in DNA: TGTGCCAGCAGCTCCGGGATACCCAGGGACTATGGCTACACCTTC. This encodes CASSSGIPRDYGYTF.

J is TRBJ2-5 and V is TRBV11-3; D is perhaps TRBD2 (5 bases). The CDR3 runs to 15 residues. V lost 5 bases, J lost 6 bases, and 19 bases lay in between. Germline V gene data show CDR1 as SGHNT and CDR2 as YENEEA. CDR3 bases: TGTGCCAGCAGCCTCGCTAGAGGGTGGGAGAAGACCCAGTACTTC. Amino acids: CASSLARGWEKTQYF. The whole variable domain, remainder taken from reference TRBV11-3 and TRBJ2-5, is EAGVVQSPRYKIIEKKQPVAFWCNPISGHNTLYWYLQNLGQGPELLIRYENEEAVDDSQLPKDRFSAERLKGVDSTLKIQPAELGDSAVYLCASSLARGWEKTQYFGPGTRLLVL.

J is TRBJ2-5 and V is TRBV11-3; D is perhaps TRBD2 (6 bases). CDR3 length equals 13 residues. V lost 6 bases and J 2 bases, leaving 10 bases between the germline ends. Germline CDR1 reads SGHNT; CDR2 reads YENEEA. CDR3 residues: CASSSGGQETQYF. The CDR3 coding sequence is TGTGCCAGCAGTTCCGGGGGTCAAGAGACCCAGTACTTC.

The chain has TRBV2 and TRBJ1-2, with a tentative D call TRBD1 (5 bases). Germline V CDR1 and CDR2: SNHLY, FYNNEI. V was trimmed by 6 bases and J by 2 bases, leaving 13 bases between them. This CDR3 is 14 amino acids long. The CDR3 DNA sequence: TGTGCCAGCAGATCCGACAGCGGGAACTATGGCTACACCTTC. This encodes CASRSDSGNYGYTF.

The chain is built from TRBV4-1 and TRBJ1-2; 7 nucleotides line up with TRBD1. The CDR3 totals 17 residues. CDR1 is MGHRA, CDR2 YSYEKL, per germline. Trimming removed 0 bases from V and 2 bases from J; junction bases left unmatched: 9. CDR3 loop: CASSQDRDRAHNYGYTF. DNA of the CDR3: TGCGCCAGCAGCCAAGATAGAGACAGGGCGCACAACTATGGCTACACCTTC.

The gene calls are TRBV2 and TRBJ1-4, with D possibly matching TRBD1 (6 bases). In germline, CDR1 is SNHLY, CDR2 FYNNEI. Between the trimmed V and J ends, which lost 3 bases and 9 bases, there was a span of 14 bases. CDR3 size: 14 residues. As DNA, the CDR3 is TGTGCCAGCAGTGAGAGACAGGAGTGGAAAAAACTGTTTTTT. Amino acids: CASSERQEWKKLFF. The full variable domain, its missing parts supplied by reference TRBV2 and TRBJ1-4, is EPEVTQTPSHQVTQMGQEVILRCVPISNHLYFYWYRQILGQKVEFLVSFYNNEISEKSEIFDDQFSVERPDGSNFTLKIRSTKLEDSAMYFCASSERQEWKKLFFGSGTQLSVL.